The sample holds a few counts of the clone carrying this T cell receptor beta chain. This entry comes from a study of blood T cell repertoires in COVID-19. Assay: immunoSEQ multiplex PCR; the TCRdb copy retains only in-frame clones and omits some. The repertoire holds 35,000 to 40,000 clones, with 81% as singletons. The sequenced sample was peripheral blood. The clonotype was recovered from a man older than 75 with active or convalescent COVID-19.

CDR3 amino acids: CASSLREVQETQYF. The CDR3 nucleotides are TGTGCCAGCAGTCTTCGGGAGGTCCAAGAGACCCAGTACTTC. The rearrangement joins TRBV25-1 to TRBJ2-5, with 7 bases identical to TRBD2. Trimming took 5 bases from V and 1 from J; bases not matched to a gene: 4. Germline CDR1 MGHDK, CDR2 SYGVNS. The CDR3 extends over 14 amino acids. Together with reference TRBV25-1 and TRBJ2-5, the CDR3 gives the full variable domain: EADIYQTPRYLVIGTGKKITLECSQTMGHDKMYWYQQDPGMELHLIHYSYGVNSTEKGDLSSESTVSRIRTEHFPLTLESARPSHTSQYLCASSLREVQETQYFGPGTRLLVL.